A single sample is the source of the 25 T cell receptor beta chains below, sequenced in a study of identical twins. One entry per CDR3 protein results from TCRdb running MiXCR on the 5' RACE reads. This sample has 570,000 or so distinct CDR3 sequences, with 9.5% to 10% found just once. The sample was also reused in another study, on yellow fever vaccine responses in identical twins.

Input material: PBMCs. The receptors were gathered from a woman between 18 and 30 years old in good health.

This chain connects TRBV6-2 or TRBV6-3 to TRBJ2-5, with a tentative D call TRBD1 (5 bases). Trimming pared 4 bases from V and 1 base from J, leaving 13 bases between. The CDR3 has 15 residues. CDR1 and CDR2 from the germline V gene are MNHEY and SVGEGT. DNA for the CDR3: TGTGCCAGCAGTTCATTCCCGACAGCCCAAGAGACCCAGTACTTC. Residues: CASSSFPTAQETQYF.

CDR3 nucleotide sequence: TGTGCCAGCAGTCGACTGACAGGGGTGGACGGGGAGCTGTTTTTT. Its translation is CASSRLTGVDGELFF. The V call is TRBV27, the J call TRBJ2-2; 8 positions agree with TRBD1. The CDR3 has 15 amino acids. CDR1 MNHEY and CDR2 SMNVEV come from the germline V gene (reference sequence). The ends lost 5 bases at V and 7 bases at J; junction bases unmatched: 9.

This clonotype appeared many times. This chain joins TRBV5-1 and TRBJ2-2; D call uncertain. Germline V gives CDR1 SGHRS, CDR2 YFSETQ. This CDR3 comprises 17 residues. The V end lost 1 base, the J end lost 0 bases, and 13 bases lay between the germline ends. CDR3 loop: CASSLHGRTANTGELFF. The CDR3 bases are TGCGCCAGCAGCTTGCACGGACGGACGGCGAACACCGGGGAGCTGTTTTTT.

The V and J genes are TRBV27 and TRBJ2-7, with D perhaps TRBD2 (6 bases). There are 12 residues in the CDR3. The V and J ends lost 4 bases and 6 bases respectively, with 10 bases between them. CDR1 MNHEY and CDR2 SMNVEV come from the germline V gene (reference sequence). CDR3 DNA sequence: TGTGCCAGCAGTTCGGGAGCCGGCGAGCAGTACTTC. Protein product: CASSSGAGEQYF.

There are many counts of this clonotype. The chain is built from TRBV24-1 and TRBJ2-2; the match to TRBD1 covers 8 bases. CDR1 is KGHDR and CDR2 is SFDVKD in the germline V gene. V dropped 6 bases and J dropped 4; count of bases not matched to a gene: 6. The CDR3 loop spans 15 amino acids. The CDR3 sequence: CATSLQGAPTGELFF. CDR3 sequence (DNA): TGTGCCACCAGTCTCCAGGGGGCGCCCACCGGGGAGCTGTTTTTT.

This clonotype was picked up many times. The chain has TRBV2 and TRBJ1-3, with D unclear. The V gene's germline CDR1 is SNHLY and CDR2 FYNNEI. V dropped 4 bases and J dropped 0 bases, with 7 bases sitting between them. The CDR3 sequence is 14 residues long. The CDR3 coding sequence is TGTGCCAGCAGTGTTATAAGCTCTGGAAACACCATATATTTT. Translating gives CASSVISSGNTIYF.

Many counts were recorded for this clonotype. The V and J genes are TRBV11-2 and TRBJ2-3; 10 bases map to TRBD2. V dropped 4 bases and J dropped 1; count of bases not matched to a gene: 11. The CDR3 consists of 18 residues. CDR1 is SGHAT and CDR2 is FQNNGV in the germline V gene. DNA of the CDR3: TGTGCCAGCAGCTATTTAGCGGGAGGTTTTAGGGGCACAGATACGCAGTATTTT. The encoded protein is CASSYLAGGFRGTDTQYF.

There are a few counts of this clonotype. The CDR3 nucleotides read TGCGCCAGCAGCATTACCGGGACTAGCCCCCTCGTTAGCACAGATACGCAGTATTTT. Amino acid sequence: CASSITGTSPLVSTDTQYF. This chain links TRBV5-1 with TRBJ2-3; 9 bases are a match to TRBD2. J lost 0 bases, V lost 4 bases, and 15 bases had no gene match. The germline gives CDR1 SGHRS, CDR2 YFSETQ. The CDR3 runs 19 residues.

The chain carries TRBV29-1 and TRBJ2-1; tentatively, D is TRBD1 (6 bases). Looked up from germline, CDR1 is SQVTM and CDR2 is ANQGSEA. The V end was cut by 2 bases, the J end by 7 bases, with 15 bases between. The CDR3 extends over 14 amino acids. The DNA of the CDR3 is TGCAGCGTTGAAAAAGGAGTTGGACAGAATGAGCAGTTCTTC. Amino acid sequence: CSVEKGVGQNEQFF.

This clonotype was counted a few times. The V and J genes are TRBV28 and TRBJ1-1; D remains unclear. V was trimmed by 8 bases and J by 4 bases, leaving 5 bases between them. Germline V lookup: CDR1 MDHEN, CDR2 SYDVKM. CDR3 length: 10 residues. The CDR3 here is CASGITEAFF. The DNA for the CDR3 is TGTGCCAGCGGGATCACTGAAGCTTTCTTT.

The chain combines TRBV12-3 or TRBV12-4 with TRBJ2-2, with a tentative D call TRBD2 (6 bases). Trimming removed 5 bases at V and 5 bases at J, with 18 bases between. This CDR3 has 16 amino acids. The CDR3 DNA reads as TGTGCCAGCAGTCTAACCAGCGGGTGGGCGACCGGGGAGCTGTTTTTT. It codes for CASSLTSGWATGELFF.

This clonotype showed up many times. The J gene is TRBJ1-4, the V gene TRBV6-1; D gene ambiguous. This CDR3 region has 16 residues. The germline CDR1 and CDR2 sequences are MNHNS and SASEGT. Trimming removed 6 bases at V and 8 bases at J, with 22 bases between. The CDR3 sequence: CASRDNAGILGEKLFF. CDR3 nucleotides: TGTGCCAGCAGAGACAACGCGGGGATTTTAGGGGAAAAACTGTTTTTT.

This chain uses TRBV7-9 with TRBJ2-3, with no clear D. CDR1 is SEHNR and CDR2 is FQNEAQ in the germline V gene (reference sequence). CDR3 length: 15 amino acids. V shed 1 base and J shed 9 bases, with 17 bases lying between them. CDR3 nucleotides: TGTGCCAGCAGCTTAGGTCATTCAGAGCACAGAACGCAGTATTTT. It yields the protein CASSLGHSEHRTQYF.

This clonotype occurred many times. DNA for the CDR3: TGTGCCAGCAGCCCAAATAGGGACAGATATCAGCCCCAGCATTTT. Protein sequence: CASSPNRDRYQPQHF. This chain links TRBV28 with TRBJ1-5; the match to TRBD1 covers 7 bases. CDR3 size: 15 residues. J was trimmed by 5 bases and V by 6 bases; bases with no gene match: 10. Germline CDR1 reads MDHEN; CDR2 reads SYDVKM.

This clonotype was detected only a few times. The rearrangement links TRBV6-1 to TRBJ2-3; 10 bases are a match to TRBD2. V trimming: 9 bases; J trimming: 4 bases; junction bases outside the gene matches: 19. Germline-derived CDR1 and CDR2 are MNHNS and SASEGT. The CDR3 is 18 amino acids. CDR3 bases: TGTGCCAGTAGCTTCAGGACTAGCGGCGGCTGGAGTGCAGATACGCAGTATTTT. The encoded protein is CASSFRTSGGWSADTQYF.

This clonotype was picked up a small number of times. The chain recombines TRBV12-3 or TRBV12-4 with TRBJ2-5; perhaps TRBD2 as D (5 bases). The CDR3 has 15 residues. Trimming shortened V by 5 bases and J by 7 bases, and 20 bases separated the two germline ends. CDR3 in amino acids: CASSLLRPMGATQYF. As DNA, the CDR3 is TGTGCCAGCAGTCTCCTCCGTCCCATGGGAGCGACCCAGTACTTC.

For the CDR3, the DNA is TGTGCCAGCAGGCCTACCGGACAGGGTCGGACAGATACGCAGTATTTT. It encodes CASRPTGQGRTDTQYF. V is TRBV28 and J is TRBJ2-3; 8 bases match TRBD1. The germline V gene encodes CDR1 MDHEN and CDR2 SYDVKM. The J segment lost 3 bases and the V segment lost 6 bases, leaving 11 bases of the junction unmatched. CDR3 size: 16 residues.

This clonotype has a handful of counts. One end of the junction does not line up with germline, which may come from a read error. Here the CDR3 DNA reads TGTGCCAGCAGCTTAGAACGGGGGGGACAGGTTATAAGTTTT. It yields the protein CASSLERGGQVISF. The chain recombines TRBV11-2 with TRBJ2-3; the D call may be TRBD1 or TRBD2 (8 bases each). Germline assignment: CDR1 SGHAT and CDR2 FQNNGV. The CDR3 loop spans 14 amino acids.

In this sample, this clonotype turned up a few times. The chain uses TRBV18 and TRBJ2-7, with TRBD1 matching over 9 bases. CDR1 KGHSH and CDR2 LQKENI come from the germline V gene. The CDR3 runs to 15 residues. Trimming at V came to 2 bases and at J to 2 bases, leaving 4 bases not matched to a gene. The CDR3 DNA follows: TGTGCCAGCTCACCAGAGGACAGGGGTGCCTACGAGCAGTACTTC. This codes for CASSPEDRGAYEQYF.

V gene TRBV7-8 combines with J gene TRBJ2-1, with D unclear. V was clipped by 1 base and J by 3 bases, with 13 bases between them. Germline V lookup: CDR1 SGHVS, CDR2 FQNEAQ. This CDR3 region has 16 residues. The CDR3 region has the DNA TGTGCCAGCAGCTTAGATCCGCGGATTGGCTACAATGAGCAGTTCTTC. This codes for CASSLDPRIGYNEQFF.

A few counts support this clonotype. V and J are TRBV5-1 and TRBJ2-5; D assignment may be TRBD1 or TRBD2 (5 bases each). This CDR3 spans 18 amino acids. Germline CDR1 SGHRS, CDR2 YFSETQ. Trimming cost V 0 bases and J 4 bases, with 22 bases left between them. The CDR3 sequence: CASSLAFVRGVYLETQYF. As DNA, the CDR3 is TGCGCCAGCAGCTTGGCCTTCGTGAGGGGCGTGTATTTAGAGACCCAGTACTTC.

There are many counts of this clonotype. The genes are TRBV7-9 and TRBJ2-7, with 10 bases fitting TRBD1. The V gene end was trimmed by 4 bases and the J gene end by 0 bases; junction bases not matched to a gene: 3. This CDR3 comprises 15 residues. Looked up from germline, CDR1 is SEHNR and CDR2 is FQNEAQ (reference sequence). The CDR3 DNA sequence: TGTGCCAGCAGCTCTCGGACAGGGGGCTCCTACGAGCAGTACTTC. Translation gives CASSSRTGGSYEQYF.

This clonotype was counted ten times or more. This chain joins TRBV7-2 and TRBJ2-2; 9 nucleotides agree with TRBD1. Germline CDR1 SGHTA, CDR2 FQGNSA. This CDR3 contains 16 residues. The J segment lost 1 base and the V segment lost 2 bases, leaving 2 bases of the junction unmatched. CDR3 nucleotide sequence: TGTGCCAGCAGCTTAATGGGACAGGGGAACACCGGGGAGCTGTTTTTT. Protein: CASSLMGQGNTGELFF.

This clonotype appeared many times. The chain combines TRBV3-1 with TRBJ2-5; D ambiguous. Germline values: CDR1 LGHDT, CDR2 YNNKEL (reference sequence). This CDR3 region has 12 residues. V was clipped by 0 bases and J by 5 bases, with 4 bases between them. The DNA for the CDR3 is TGTGCCAGCAGCCAAGATGGTGAGACCCAGTACTTC. It translates to CASSQDGETQYF.

This clonotype showed up many times. The chain joins TRBV5-1 to TRBJ1-6; D gene uncertain. V was cut by 0 bases and J by 8 bases, with 15 bases left in between. This CDR3 comprises 16 residues. Germline V gene lookup returns CDR1 SGHRS and CDR2 YFSETQ. The DNA for the CDR3 is TGCGCCAGCAGCTTGGGGTGGGGTCTAAACGATTCACCCCTCCACTTT. Amino acid sequence: CASSLGWGLNDSPLHF.